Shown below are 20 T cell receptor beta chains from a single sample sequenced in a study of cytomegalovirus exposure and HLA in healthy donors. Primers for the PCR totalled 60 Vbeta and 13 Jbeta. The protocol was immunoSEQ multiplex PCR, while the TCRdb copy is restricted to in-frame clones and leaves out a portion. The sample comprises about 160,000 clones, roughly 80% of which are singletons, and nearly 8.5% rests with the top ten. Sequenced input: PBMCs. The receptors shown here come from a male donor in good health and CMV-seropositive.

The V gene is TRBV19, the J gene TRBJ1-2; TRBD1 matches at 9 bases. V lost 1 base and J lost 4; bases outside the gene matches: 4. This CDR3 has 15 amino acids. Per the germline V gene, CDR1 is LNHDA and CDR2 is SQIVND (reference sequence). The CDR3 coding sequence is TGTGCCAGTAGTATAGCCCCGGGACAGGGCTATGGCTACACCTTC. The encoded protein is CASSIAPGQGYGYTF. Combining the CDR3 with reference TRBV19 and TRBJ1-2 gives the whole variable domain DGGITQSPKYLFRKEGQNVTLSCEQNLNHDAMYWYRQDPGQGLRLIYYSQIVNDFQKGDIAEGYSVSREKKESFPLTVTSAQKNPTAFYLCASSIAPGQGYGYTFGSGTRLTVV.

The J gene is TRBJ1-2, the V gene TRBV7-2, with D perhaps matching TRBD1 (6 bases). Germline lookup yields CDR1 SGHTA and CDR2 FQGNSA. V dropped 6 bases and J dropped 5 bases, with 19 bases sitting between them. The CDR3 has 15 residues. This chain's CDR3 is CASRTTGGAGYGYTF. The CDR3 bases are TGTGCCAGCAGGACCACTGGGGGGGCGGGGTATGGCTACACCTTC. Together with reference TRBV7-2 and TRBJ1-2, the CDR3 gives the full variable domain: GAGVSQSPSNKVTEKGKDVELRCDPISGHTALYWYRQSLGQGLEFLIYFQGNSAPDKSGLPSDRFSAERTGGSVSTLTIQRTQQEDSAVYLCASRTTGGAGYGYTFGSGTRLTVV.

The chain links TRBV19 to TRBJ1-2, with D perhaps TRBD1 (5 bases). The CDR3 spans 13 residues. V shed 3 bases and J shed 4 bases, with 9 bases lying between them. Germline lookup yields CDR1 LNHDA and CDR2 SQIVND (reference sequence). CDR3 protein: CASSMDILYGYTF. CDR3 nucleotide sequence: TGTGCCAGTAGTATGGACATACTCTATGGCTACACCTTC.

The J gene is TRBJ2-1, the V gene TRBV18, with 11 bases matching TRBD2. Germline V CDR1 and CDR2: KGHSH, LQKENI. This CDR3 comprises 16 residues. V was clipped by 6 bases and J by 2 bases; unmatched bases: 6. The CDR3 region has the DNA TGTGCCAGCTCTCAGAGTAGCGGGGGGGCCTACAATGAGCAGTTCTTC. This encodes CASSQSSGGAYNEQFF.

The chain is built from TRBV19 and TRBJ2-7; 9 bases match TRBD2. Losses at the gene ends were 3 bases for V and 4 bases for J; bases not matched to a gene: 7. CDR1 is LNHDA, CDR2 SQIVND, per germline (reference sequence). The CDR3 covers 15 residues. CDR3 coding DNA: TGTGCCAGTAGTATGTTAGCGGGAGCATTTTACGAGCAGTACTTC. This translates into CASSMLAGAFYEQYF.

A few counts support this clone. The CDR3 spells CASSFVGAATEAFF. The CDR3 DNA reads TGTGCCAGCAGTTTTGTGGGGGCGGCCACTGAAGCTTTCTTT. The chain combines TRBV28 with TRBJ1-1, with D possibly matching TRBD1 (6 bases). The CDR3 sequence is 14 residues long. Looked up from germline, CDR1 is MDHEN and CDR2 is SYDVKM. Between the trimmed V and J ends, which lost 3 bases and 4 bases, there was a span of 12 bases.

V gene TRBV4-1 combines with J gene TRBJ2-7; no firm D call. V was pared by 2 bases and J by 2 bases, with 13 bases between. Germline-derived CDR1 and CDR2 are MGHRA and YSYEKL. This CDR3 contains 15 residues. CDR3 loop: CASSQSQWAPYEQYF. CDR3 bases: TGCGCCAGCAGCCAAAGTCAGTGGGCGCCCTACGAGCAGTACTTC.

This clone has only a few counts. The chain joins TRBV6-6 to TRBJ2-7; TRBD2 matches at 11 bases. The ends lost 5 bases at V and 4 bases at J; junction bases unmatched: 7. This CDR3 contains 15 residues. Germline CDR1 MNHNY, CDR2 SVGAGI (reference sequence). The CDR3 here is CASSISGGAIYEQYF. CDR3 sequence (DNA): TGTGCCAGCAGTATTAGCGGGGGGGCCATTTACGAGCAGTACTTC.

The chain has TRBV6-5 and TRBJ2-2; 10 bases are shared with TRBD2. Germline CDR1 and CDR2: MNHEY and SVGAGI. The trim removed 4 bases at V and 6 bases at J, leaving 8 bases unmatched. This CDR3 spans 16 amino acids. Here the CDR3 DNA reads TGTGCCAGCAGTTTTATACTAGCGGGGCGTCCCGGGGAGCTGTTTTTT. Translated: CASSFILAGRPGELFF.

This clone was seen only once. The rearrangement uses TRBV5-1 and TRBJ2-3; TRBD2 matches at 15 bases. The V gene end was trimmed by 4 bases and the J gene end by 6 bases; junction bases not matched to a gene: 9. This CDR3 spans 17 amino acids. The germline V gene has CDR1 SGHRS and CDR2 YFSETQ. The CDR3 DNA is TGCGCCAGCAGCACTGGACTAGCGGGGGGGGTCGAGGATACGCAGTATTTT. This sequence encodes CASSTGLAGGVEDTQYF.

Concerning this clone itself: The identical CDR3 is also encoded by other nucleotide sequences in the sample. The CDR3, as DNA: TGTGCCAGCAGCCCAACCGGGGGCAATCAGCCCCAGCATTTT. It translates to CASSPTGGNQPQHF. The V and J genes are TRBV7-2 and TRBJ1-5; D not resolved. Trimming cost V 5 bases and J 2 bases, with 10 bases left between them. CDR3 length: 14 amino acids. Germline assignment: CDR1 SGHTA and CDR2 FQGNSA.

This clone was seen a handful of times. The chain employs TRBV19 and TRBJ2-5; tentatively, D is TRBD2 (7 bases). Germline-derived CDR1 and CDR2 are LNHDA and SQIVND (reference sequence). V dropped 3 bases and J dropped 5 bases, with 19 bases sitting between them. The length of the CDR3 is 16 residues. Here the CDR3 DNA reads TGTGCCAGTAGTATTTTGGGGCCACAGGGAGGGGAGACCCAGTACTTC. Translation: CASSILGPQGGETQYF. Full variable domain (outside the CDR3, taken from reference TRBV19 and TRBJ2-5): DGGITQSPKYLFRKEGQNVTLSCEQNLNHDAMYWYRQDPGQGLRLIYYSQIVNDFQKGDIAEGYSVSREKKESFPLTVTSAQKNPTAFYLCASSILGPQGGETQYFGPGTRLLVL.

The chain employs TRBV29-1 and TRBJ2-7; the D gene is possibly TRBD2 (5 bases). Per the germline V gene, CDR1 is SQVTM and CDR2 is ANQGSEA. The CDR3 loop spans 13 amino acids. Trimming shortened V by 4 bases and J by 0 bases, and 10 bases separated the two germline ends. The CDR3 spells CSVVGRGSYEQYF. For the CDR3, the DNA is TGCAGCGTTGTGGGTCGGGGCTCCTACGAGCAGTACTTC.

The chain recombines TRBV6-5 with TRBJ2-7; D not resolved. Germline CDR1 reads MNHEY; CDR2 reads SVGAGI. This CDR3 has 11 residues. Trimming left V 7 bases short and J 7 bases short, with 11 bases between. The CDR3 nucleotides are TGTGCCAGCACCACGACCGGGGAGCAGTACTTC. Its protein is CASTTTGEQYF.

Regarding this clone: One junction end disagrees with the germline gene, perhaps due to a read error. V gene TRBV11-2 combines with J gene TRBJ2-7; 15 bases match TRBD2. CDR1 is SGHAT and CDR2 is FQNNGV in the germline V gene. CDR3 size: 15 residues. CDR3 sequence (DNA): TGTGCCGGCAGCTGGACTAGCGGGGGGGAGTACGAGCAGTACTTC. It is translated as CAGSWTSGGEYEQYF.

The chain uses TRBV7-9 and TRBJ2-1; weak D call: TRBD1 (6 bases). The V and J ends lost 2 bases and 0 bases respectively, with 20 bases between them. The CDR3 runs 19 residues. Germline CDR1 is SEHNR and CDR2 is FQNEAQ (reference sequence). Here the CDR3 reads CASSLLGQYRGRSYNEQFF. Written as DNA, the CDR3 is TGTGCCAGCAGCTTACTCGGACAGTACCGGGGACGCTCCTACAATGAGCAGTTCTTC.

The CDR3, as DNA: TGCGCCAGCAGCCAAGCCAGGGCCTACGAGCAGTACTTC. Its protein product is CASSQARAYEQYF. V gene TRBV4-3 combines with J gene TRBJ2-7; D may be TRBD1 (5 bases). This CDR3 comprises 13 residues. V lost 1 base and J 2 bases, leaving 6 bases between the germline ends. Germline values: CDR1 LGHNA, CDR2 YSLEER.

The CDR3 nucleotides read TGTGCCAGCAGTGCAGGGGGACAGACCGGGGAGCTGTTTTTT. It codes for CASSAGGQTGELFF. The rearrangement uses TRBV27 and TRBJ2-2, with 7 bases fitting TRBD1. Germline-derived CDR1 and CDR2 are MNHEY and SMNVEV (reference sequence). This CDR3 has 14 amino acids. J was trimmed by 5 bases and V by 5 bases; bases with no gene match: 5.

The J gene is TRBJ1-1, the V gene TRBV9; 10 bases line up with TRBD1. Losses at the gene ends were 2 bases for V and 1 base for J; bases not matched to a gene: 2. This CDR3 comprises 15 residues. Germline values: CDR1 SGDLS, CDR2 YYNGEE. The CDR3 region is CASSVGTGANTEAFF. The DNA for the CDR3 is TGTGCCAGCAGCGTTGGGACAGGGGCGAACACTGAAGCTTTCTTT.

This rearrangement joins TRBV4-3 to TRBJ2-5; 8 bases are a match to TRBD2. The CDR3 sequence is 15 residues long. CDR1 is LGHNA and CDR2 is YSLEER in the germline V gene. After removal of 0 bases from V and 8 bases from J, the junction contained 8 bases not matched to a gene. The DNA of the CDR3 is TGCGCCAGCAGCCAAGATTGGGGACTAGATGCCACCCAGTACTTC. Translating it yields CASSQDWGLDATQYF.